Sequencing of this T cell receptor (beta chain) was carried out in a study of blood T cells in healthy people across ages. Comment on this clonotype: One end of the junction fails to match germline, which may point to a read error.

Together with a sample-barcoded 5' primer, a J-beta primer mix was included in a second PCR lasting about 7 to 12 cycles. Using its own MiXCR run on the 5' RACE reads, TCRdb lists one record per CDR3 protein. The table shows approximately 1,700,000 distinct CDR3 sequences, with 39% occurring only once. The CDR3 totals 17 residues. Germline lookup yields CDR1 LGHNA and CDR2 YNFKEQ. Input material: blood. The genes are TRBV4-2 and TRBJ2-5; TRBD2 matches at 12 bases. This TCR came from a human donor in good health. CDR3 nucleotides: TGTGCCAGCGGCCAGAAGCCCGGGACTAGCGGGCAAGAGACCCAGTACTTC. Its translation is CASGQKPGTSGQETQYF.